The 17 T cell receptor beta chains below all came from one sample that was sequenced in a study of T cell responses to AZD1222 COVID-19 vaccine. Sequenced by immunoSEQ multiplex PCR; TCRdb stores in-frame clones only, minus some. Among 150,000 or so clones, roughly 90% were seen once, and the ten largest hold more than 1.4%. Specimen: peripheral blood, collected on day 0 of AZD1222 vaccination. These receptors originate from an adult in good health.

This clone showed up just once. CDR3 bases: TGTGCCAGCAGCTTAGGACTAGCGGGAGGAGCGAACACCGGGGAGCTGTTTTTT. This encodes CASSLGLAGGANTGELFF. The chain employs TRBV7-2 and TRBJ2-2; 13 nucleotides match TRBD2. Unmatched junction bases numbered 2, after V lost 1 base and J lost 0 bases. Germline V gene sequence: CDR1 SGHTA, CDR2 FQGNSA. CDR3 length equals 18 residues.

This clone showed up just once. The chain couples TRBV19 to TRBJ2-2; D unclear. Trimming cost V 7 bases and J 4 bases, with 16 bases left between them. Germline values: CDR1 LNHDA, CDR2 SQIVND (reference sequence). The CDR3 consists of 15 residues. CDR3 sequence reads: CASTPNRVSTGELFF. CDR3 nucleotides: TGTGCCAGTACCCCCAATAGGGTATCCACCGGGGAGCTGTTTTTT. The variable domain in full, with the rest retrieved from reference TRBV19 and TRBJ2-2, is DGGITQSPKYLFRKEGQNVTLSCEQNLNHDAMYWYRQDPGQGLRLIYYSQIVNDFQKGDIAEGYSVSREKKESFPLTVTSAQKNPTAFYLCASTPNRVSTGELFFGEGSRLTVL.

J is TRBJ2-7 and V is TRBV3-1 (or the pseudogene TRBV3-2); D possibly corresponds to TRBD2 (7 bases). The germline CDR1 and CDR2 sequences are LGHDT and YNNKEL (reference sequence). V was cut by 2 bases and J by 2 bases, with 13 bases left in between. The CDR3 has 15 residues. CDR3 DNA sequence: TGTGCCAGCAGCCAATATCGGGGGGCTCCCTACGAGCAGTACTTC. Translated, it gives CASSQYRGAPYEQYF.

This rearrangement joins TRBV5-1 to TRBJ2-1; D is uncertain. Germline V CDR1 and CDR2: SGHRS, YFSETQ. V was clipped by 0 bases and J by 8 bases, with 12 bases between them. CDR3 length equals 14 residues. The DNA for the CDR3 is TGCGCCAGCAGCTTGGGCCTAGATCTCTATGAGCAGTTCTTC. Protein sequence: CASSLGLDLYEQFF.

This rearrangement joins TRBV29-1 to TRBJ2-5; no clear D. This CDR3 is 13 amino acids long. Germline V gene sequence: CDR1 SQVTM, CDR2 ANQGSEA. The V gene lost 7 bases and the J gene lost 1 base, with 13 bases spanning the gap. In nucleotides, the CDR3 is TGCAGCGCCGACCCCGGGCCCCAAGAGACCCAGTACTTC. The encoded protein is CSADPGPQETQYF.

This chain uses TRBV7-9 with TRBJ1-1, with no clear D. The CDR3 loop spans 15 amino acids. The V gene's germline CDR1 is SEHNR and CDR2 FQNEAQ (reference sequence). Trimming stripped 5 bases from V and 4 bases from J, with 17 bases between. CDR3 DNA: TGTGCCAGCAGCCGCCGGGGAGAAGCGGGCACTGAAGCTTTCTTT. Amino acid sequence: CASSRRGEAGTEAFF.

The rearrangement links TRBV4-3 to TRBJ2-1; D remains ambiguous. The CDR3 runs to 16 residues. Trimming cost V 0 bases and J 0 bases, with 9 bases left between them. Germline-derived CDR1 and CDR2 are LGHNA and YSLEER. CDR3 coding DNA: TGCGCCAGCAGCCAAGACGTGGTGGCCTCCTACAATGAGCAGTTCTTC. It is translated as CASSQDVVASYNEQFF.

This chain links TRBV28 with TRBJ2-7; the match to TRBD1 covers 9 bases. The ends lost 7 bases at V and 7 bases at J; junction bases unmatched: 20. CDR3 length equals 17 residues. Germline assignment: CDR1 MDHEN and CDR2 SYDVKM. The CDR3 DNA is TGTGCCAGCACCGTATCCCCCGGACAGGGGCGCCTTCTGGAGCAGTACTTC. Amino acids: CASTVSPGQGRLLEQYF.

The rearrangement links TRBV9 to TRBJ2-7; TRBD2 matches 9 bases. V was pared by 0 bases and J by 5 bases, with 6 bases of the junction left unmatched. This CDR3 is 15 amino acids long. Per the germline V gene, CDR1 is SGDLS and CDR2 is YYNGEE. This CDR3 reads CASSVAGTSIDEQYF. The CDR3 coding sequence is TGTGCCAGCAGCGTAGCTGGGACTAGCATAGACGAGCAGTACTTC.

This chain connects TRBV18 to TRBJ1-1; D is unresolved. This CDR3 spans 13 amino acids. Per germline, CDR1 KGHSH and CDR2 LQKENI. Trimming stripped 2 bases from V and 4 bases from J, with 8 bases between. In DNA, the CDR3 is TGTGCCAGCTCACCATCTTCACGCACTGAAGCTTTCTTT. It codes for CASSPSSRTEAFF.

The genes are TRBV9 and TRBJ2-2; maybe TRBD1 (6 bases). Trimming cost V 0 bases and J 4 bases, with 13 bases left between them. Per germline, CDR1 SGDLS and CDR2 YYNGEE. The CDR3 spans 16 residues. Here the CDR3 DNA reads TGTGCCAGCAGCGTAGTTGTGGGGGCGGGCACCGGGGAGCTGTTTTTT. The encoded protein is CASSVVVGAGTGELFF.

This chain links TRBV11-2 with TRBJ1-6; D perhaps matches TRBD1 (6 bases). V was trimmed by 3 bases and J by 1 base, leaving 7 bases between them. The CDR3 runs to 15 residues. Germline assignment: CDR1 SGHAT and CDR2 FQNNGV. CDR3 coding DNA: TGTGCCAGCAGCTTCAGGGGATCCTATAATTCACCCCTCCACTTT. It encodes CASSFRGSYNSPLHF.

The chain has TRBV5-6 and TRBJ2-1; 7 bases are shared with TRBD2. V was clipped by 4 bases and J by 6 bases; unmatched bases: 4. This CDR3 contains 13 residues. Germline CDR1 reads SGHDT; CDR2 reads YYEEEE. The CDR3 is CASSLGLLNEQFF. CDR3 DNA sequence: TGTGCCAGCAGCCTGGGACTACTCAATGAGCAGTTCTTC.

The chain is built from TRBV24-1 and TRBJ1-2; D gene uncertain. Looked up from germline, CDR1 is KGHDR and CDR2 is SFDVKD. This CDR3 has 12 residues. Trimming removed 3 bases from V and 6 bases from J, with 7 bases in between. The CDR3 sequence is CATSDIRDGYTF. CDR3 DNA sequence: TGTGCCACCAGTGATATCCGGGATGGCTACACCTTC.

The chain uses TRBV27 and TRBJ1-2, with 9 nucleotides matching TRBD1. Germline assignment: CDR1 MNHEY and CDR2 SMNVEV (reference sequence). CDR3 length: 14 residues. V lost 2 bases, J lost 4 bases, and 2 bases stayed unmatched. As DNA, the CDR3 is TGTGCCAGCAGTTTAGGGACAGGGCGCTATGGCTACACCTTC. Translated, it gives CASSLGTGRYGYTF.

J is TRBJ2-3 and V is TRBV25-1; possible D gene TRBD1, 5 bases. Germline assignment: CDR1 MGHDK and CDR2 SYGVNS. This CDR3 is 15 amino acids long. The V gene lost 3 bases and the J gene lost 0 bases, with 10 bases spanning the gap. For the CDR3, the DNA is TGTGCCAGCAGTGATGGACACACTAGCACAGATACGCAGTATTTT. It codes for CASSDGHTSTDTQYF.

The rearrangement uses TRBV15 and TRBJ1-1, with D possibly TRBD1 on 6 matching bases. The CDR3 has 12 amino acids. CDR1 is LNHNV, CDR2 YYDKDF, per germline (reference sequence). Between the trimmed V and J ends, which lost 9 bases and 2 bases, there was a span of 10 bases. CDR3 coding DNA: TGTGCCACTCGGGACACCAACACTGAAGCTTTCTTT. As protein: CATRDTNTEAFF.